This T cell receptor beta chain stems from a study of T cells in Graves' hyperthyroidism and ophthalmopathy. Diagnosis relied on clinical symptoms, serum thyroxine and TRAb, thyroid ultrasound and orbital computed tomography. Amplification of TCR beta CDR3 regions used RNA as the template. The HTBI primer set drove a first-round RT-PCR of the TCR CDR3. TCRdb itself ran the multiplex PCR reads through MiXCR, one entry per CDR3 protein. The table records 200,000 to 300,000 distinct CDR3 sequences, over 20% of them present only once. This clonotype was counted at least ten times. V gave up 6 bases and J gave up 1 base, with 14 bases separating them. The germline V gene has CDR1 SGHAT and CDR2 FQNNGV. The CDR3 length is 15 residues.

Sequenced input: blood. The genes are TRBV11-2 and TRBJ2-3; no reliable D call. The origin of this receptor is a woman aged 40 to 50 with Graves' ophthalmopathy. CDR3 protein: CASSSDGQRTDTQYF. CDR3 DNA: TGTGCCAGCAGTTCCGATGGCCAGCGCACAGATACGCAGTATTTT.